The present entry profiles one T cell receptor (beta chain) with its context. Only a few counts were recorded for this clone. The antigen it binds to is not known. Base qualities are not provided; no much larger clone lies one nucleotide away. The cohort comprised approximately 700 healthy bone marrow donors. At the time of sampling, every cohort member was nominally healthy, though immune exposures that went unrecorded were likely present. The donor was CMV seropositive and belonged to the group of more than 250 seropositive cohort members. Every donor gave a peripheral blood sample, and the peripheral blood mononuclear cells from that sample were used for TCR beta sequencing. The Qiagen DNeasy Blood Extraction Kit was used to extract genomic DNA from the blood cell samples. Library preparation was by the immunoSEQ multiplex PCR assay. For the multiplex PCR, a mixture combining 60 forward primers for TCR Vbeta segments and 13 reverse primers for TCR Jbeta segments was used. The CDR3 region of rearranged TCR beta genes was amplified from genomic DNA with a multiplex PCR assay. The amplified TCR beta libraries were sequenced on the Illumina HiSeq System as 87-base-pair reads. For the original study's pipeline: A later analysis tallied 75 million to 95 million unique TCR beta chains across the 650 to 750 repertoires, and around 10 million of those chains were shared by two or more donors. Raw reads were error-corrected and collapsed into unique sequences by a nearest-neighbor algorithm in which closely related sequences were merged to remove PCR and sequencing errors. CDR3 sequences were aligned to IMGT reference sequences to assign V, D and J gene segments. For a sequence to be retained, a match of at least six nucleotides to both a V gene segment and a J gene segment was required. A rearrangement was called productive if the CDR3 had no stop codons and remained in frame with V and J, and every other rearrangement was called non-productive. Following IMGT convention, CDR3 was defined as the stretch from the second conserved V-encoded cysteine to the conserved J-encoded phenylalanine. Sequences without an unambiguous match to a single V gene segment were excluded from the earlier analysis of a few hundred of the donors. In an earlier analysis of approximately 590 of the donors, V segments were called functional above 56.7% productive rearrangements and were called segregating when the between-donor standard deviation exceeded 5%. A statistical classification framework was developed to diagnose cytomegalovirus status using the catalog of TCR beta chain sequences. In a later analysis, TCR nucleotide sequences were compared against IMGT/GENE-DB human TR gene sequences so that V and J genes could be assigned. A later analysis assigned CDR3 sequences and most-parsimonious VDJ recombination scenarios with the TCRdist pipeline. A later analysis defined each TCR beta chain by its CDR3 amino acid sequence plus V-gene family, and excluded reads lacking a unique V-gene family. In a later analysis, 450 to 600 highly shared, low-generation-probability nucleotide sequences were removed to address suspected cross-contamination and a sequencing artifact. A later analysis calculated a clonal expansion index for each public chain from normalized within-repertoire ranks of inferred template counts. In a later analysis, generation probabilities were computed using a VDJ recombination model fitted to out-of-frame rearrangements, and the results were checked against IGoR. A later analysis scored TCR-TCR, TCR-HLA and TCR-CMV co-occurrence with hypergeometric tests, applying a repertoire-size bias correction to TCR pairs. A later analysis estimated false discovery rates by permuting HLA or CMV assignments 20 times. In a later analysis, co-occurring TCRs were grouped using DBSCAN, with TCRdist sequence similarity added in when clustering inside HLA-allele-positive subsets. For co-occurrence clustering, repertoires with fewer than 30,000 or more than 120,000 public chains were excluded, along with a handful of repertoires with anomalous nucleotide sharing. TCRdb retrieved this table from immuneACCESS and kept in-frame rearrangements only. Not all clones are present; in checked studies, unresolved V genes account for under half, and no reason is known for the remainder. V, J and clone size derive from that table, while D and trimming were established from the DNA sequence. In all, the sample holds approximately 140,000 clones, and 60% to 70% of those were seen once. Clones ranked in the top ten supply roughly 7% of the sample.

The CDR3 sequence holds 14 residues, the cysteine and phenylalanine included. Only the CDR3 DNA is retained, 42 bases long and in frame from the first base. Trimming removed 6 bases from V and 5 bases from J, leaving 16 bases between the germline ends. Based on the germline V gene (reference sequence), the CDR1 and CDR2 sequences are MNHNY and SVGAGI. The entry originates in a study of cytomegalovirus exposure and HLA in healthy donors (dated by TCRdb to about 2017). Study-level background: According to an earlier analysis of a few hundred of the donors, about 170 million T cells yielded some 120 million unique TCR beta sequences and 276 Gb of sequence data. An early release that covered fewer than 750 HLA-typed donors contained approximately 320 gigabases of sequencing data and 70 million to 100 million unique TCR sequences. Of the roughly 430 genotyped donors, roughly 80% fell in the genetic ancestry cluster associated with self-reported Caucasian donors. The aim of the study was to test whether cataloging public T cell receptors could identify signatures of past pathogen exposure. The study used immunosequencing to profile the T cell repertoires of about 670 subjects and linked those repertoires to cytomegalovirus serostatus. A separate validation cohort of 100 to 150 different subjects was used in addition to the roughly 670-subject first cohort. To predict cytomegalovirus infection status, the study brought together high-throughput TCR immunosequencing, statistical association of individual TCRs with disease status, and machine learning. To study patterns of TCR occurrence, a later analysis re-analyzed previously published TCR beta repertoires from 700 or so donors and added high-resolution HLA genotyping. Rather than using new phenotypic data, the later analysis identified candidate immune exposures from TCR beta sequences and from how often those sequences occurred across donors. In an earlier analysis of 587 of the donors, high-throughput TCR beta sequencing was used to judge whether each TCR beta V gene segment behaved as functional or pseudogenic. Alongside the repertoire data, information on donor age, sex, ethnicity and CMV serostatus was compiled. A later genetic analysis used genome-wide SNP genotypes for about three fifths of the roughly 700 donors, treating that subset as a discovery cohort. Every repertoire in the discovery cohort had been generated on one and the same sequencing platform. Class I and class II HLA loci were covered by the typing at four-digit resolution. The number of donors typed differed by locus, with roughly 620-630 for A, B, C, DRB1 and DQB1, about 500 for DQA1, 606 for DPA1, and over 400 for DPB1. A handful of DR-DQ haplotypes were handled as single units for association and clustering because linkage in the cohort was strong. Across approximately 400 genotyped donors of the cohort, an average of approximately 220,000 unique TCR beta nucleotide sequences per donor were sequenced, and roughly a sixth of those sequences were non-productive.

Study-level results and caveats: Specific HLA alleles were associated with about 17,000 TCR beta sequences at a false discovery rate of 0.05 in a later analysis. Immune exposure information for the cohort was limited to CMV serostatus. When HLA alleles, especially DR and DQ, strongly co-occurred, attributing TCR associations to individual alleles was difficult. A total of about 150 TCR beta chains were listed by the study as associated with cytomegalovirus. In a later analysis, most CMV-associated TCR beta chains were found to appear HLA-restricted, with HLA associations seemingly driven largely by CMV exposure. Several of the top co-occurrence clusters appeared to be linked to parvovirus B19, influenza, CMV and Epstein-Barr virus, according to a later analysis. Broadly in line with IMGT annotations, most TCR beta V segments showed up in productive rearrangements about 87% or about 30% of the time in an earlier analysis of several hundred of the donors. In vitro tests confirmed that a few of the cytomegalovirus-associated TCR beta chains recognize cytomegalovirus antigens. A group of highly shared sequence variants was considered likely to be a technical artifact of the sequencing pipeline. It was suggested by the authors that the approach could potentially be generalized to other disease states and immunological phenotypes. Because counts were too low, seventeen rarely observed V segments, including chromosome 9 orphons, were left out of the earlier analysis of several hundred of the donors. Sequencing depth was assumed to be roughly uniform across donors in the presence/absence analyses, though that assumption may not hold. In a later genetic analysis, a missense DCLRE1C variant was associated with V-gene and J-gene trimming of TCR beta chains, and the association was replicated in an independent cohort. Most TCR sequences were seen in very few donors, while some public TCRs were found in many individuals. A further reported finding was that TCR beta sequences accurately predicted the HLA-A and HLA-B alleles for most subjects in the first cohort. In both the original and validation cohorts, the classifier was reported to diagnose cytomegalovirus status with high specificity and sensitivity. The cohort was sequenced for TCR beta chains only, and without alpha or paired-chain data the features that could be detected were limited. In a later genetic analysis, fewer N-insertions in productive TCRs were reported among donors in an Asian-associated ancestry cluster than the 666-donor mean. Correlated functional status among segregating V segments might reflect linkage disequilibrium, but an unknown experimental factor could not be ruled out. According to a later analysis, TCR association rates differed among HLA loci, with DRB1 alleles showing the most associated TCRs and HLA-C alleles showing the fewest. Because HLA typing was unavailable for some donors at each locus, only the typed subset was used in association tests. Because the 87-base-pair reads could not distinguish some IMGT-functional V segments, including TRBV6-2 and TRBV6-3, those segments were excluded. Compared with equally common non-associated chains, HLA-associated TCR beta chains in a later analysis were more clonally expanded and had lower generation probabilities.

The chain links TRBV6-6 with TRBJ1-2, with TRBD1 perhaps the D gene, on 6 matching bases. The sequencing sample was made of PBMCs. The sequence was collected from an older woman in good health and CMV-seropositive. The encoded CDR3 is CASSPARGGYGYTF. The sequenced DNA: TGTGCCAGCAGCCCGGCGAGGGGGGGATATGGCTACACCTTC.